This TCR beta chain stems from a study of blood T cell repertoires in COVID-19. Study context: PBMCs, B-cell-depleted T cells, or T cells provided the cDNA or gDNA that made up the material.

The sample holds one count of this clone. Authors' processing steps: Reference gene primers were amplified, and this amplification served to estimate nucleated cell counts. Measured with immunoSEQ multiplex PCR; TCRdb has only the in-frame clones, and not every one. The V and J calls and clone size were taken over from that table, and D and trimming were inferred from the DNA. The data hold roughly 190,000 clones, with nearly 90% observed a single time. V lost 2 bases and J lost 0, with 12 bases in between. Germline CDR1 and CDR2: SGHRS and YFSETQ. This CDR3 is built from 16 residues. The chain is built from TRBV5-1 and TRBJ1-3; D might be TRBD1 (6 bases). This TCR was recovered from a man aged 60 to 75 with active or convalescent COVID-19. Specimen: peripheral blood. CDR3 residues: CASSLGRGSSGNTIYF. CDR3 coding DNA: TGCGCCAGCAGCTTAGGCAGGGGCTCCTCTGGAAACACCATATATTTT. The entire variable domain, with the rest obtained from reference TRBV5-1 and TRBJ1-3, is as follows: KAGVTQTPRYLIKTRGQQVTLSCSPISGHRSVSWYQQTPGQGLQFLFEYFSETQRNKGNFPGRFSGRQFSNSRSEMNVSTLELGDSALYLCASSLGRGSSGNTIYFGEGSWLTVV.